The rows below give T cell receptor beta chains drawn from one sample of a study of cytomegalovirus exposure and HLA in healthy donors. Only in-frame clones appear in the TCRdb table, and some are missing; sequencing was by immunoSEQ multiplex PCR. This sample carries over 110,000 clones, 82% of them seen once, and the ten largest clones take approximately 2.4%. The material sequenced was PBMCs. The source is a male donor in good health and CMV-seronegative. The CDR3 runs from the conserved cysteine through the conserved F or W. A D gene is named only where the DNA matches it firmly. Where a row states a size, it is once, few, many or the class of an expanded clone; other rows omit it.

15 TRBJ2-3 NA TRBV2 TRBD2 TGTGCCAGCACCCGAATAGCGGGAGGAGTAGATACGCAGTATTTT CASTRIAGGVDTQYF
13 TRBJ1-5 NA TRBV2 NA TGTGCCAGCACCACAGACATAGATCAGCCCCAGCATTTT CASTTDIDQPQHF
14 TRBJ2-7 NA TRBV29-1 TRBD2 TGCAGCGTGAAAGGACTAGCGGAATCCTACGAGCAGTACTTC CSVKGLAESYEQYF
16 TRBJ2-7 NA TRBV4-3 NA TGCGCCAGCAGCCAAGATTGGACAAAGTATAGCTACGAGCAGTACTTC CASSQDWTKYSYEQYF
14 TRBJ2-7 NA TRBV6-5 NA TGTGCCAGCAGTTACGGACAGTCGGCCTACGAGCAGTACTTC CASSYGQSAYEQYF
18 TRBJ2-1 NA TRBV21-1 NA TGTGCCAGCAGCAACCGGAGGAAACTAGCGGAAGTTACCAATGAGCAGTTCTTC CASSNRRKLAEVTNEQFF
12 TRBJ2-5 NA TRBV30 NA TGTGCCTGGAGCAGGGGGGCAGAGACCCAGTACTTC CAWSRGAETQYF
13 TRBJ1-1 NA TRBV10-1 NA TGCGCCACCATGGACAGTCAAAACACTGAAGCTTTCTTT CATMDSQNTEAFF
14 TRBJ2-7 NA TRBV5-4 NA TGTGCCAGCAGAGACAGATTAAGCTCCTACGAGCAGTACTTC CASRDRLSSYEQYF
19 TRBJ2-7 NA TRBV28 NA TGTGCCAGCAGCTCTCGGCCCTTTGAAAGGGACTCTATCTTGTGGGAGCAGTACTTC CASSSRPFERDSILWEQYF
16 TRBJ2-3 NA TRBV6-6 NA TGTGCCAGCAGTACGCCGGACAACTTGGGCCCAGATACGCAGTATTTT CASSTPDNLGPDTQYF
14 TRBJ2-1 NA TRBV27 TRBD1 TGTGCCAGCAGTCCCCGGGACAGTCGCGATGAGCAGTTCTTC CASSPRDSRDEQFF
16 TRBJ2-3 few TRBV7-9 NA TGTGCCAGCAGCTTAGTTGCCGGTTCTTACACAGATACGCAGTATTTT CASSLVAGSYTDTQYF
18 TRBJ2-2 NA TRBV25-1 NA TGTGCCAGCAGTGAAAGGGTATTGTCCCGAGGGCGAACCGGGGAGTTGTTTTTT CASSERVLSRGRTGELFF
15 TRBJ2-1 NA TRBV7-3 NA TGTGCCAGCAGTTTCGTCGCAGGGGCCTACAATGAGCAGTTCTTC CASSFVAGAYNEQFF
14 TRBJ1-3 NA TRBV9 NA TGTGCCAGCAGCGTGGGGAGCTCTGGAAACACCATATATTTT CASSVGSSGNTIYF
13 TRBJ2-7 NA TRBV10-3 NA TGTGCCATTCAGGAAGACCTCTCCTACGAGCAGTACTTC CAIQEDLSYEQYF
15 TRBJ2-7 NA TRBV6-6 TRBD1 TGTGCCAGCAGCCTACCCGGGACAGGGGGTGGCGAGCAGTACTTC CASSLPGTGGGEQYF
12 TRBJ2-1 NA TRBV21-1 NA TGTGCCAGCAGCAACACTAACAATGAGCAGTTCTTC CASSNTNNEQFF
14 TRBJ2-6 NA TRBV7-3 NA TGTGCCAGCAGCGAGGGGGCTGGGGCCAACGTCCTGACTTTC CASSEGAGANVLTF
16 TRBJ2-5 NA TRBV5-1 TRBD1 TGCGCCAGCAGCCTAGGGACAGGGGGCCCCGGGGTGACCCAGTACTTC CASSLGTGGPGVTQYF
14 TRBJ2-2 NA TRBV7-2 NA TGTGCCAGCAGCCATTCGGAGGGGTCCGGGGAGCTGTTTTTT CASSHSEGSGELFF
14 TRBJ2-3 NA TRBV6-5 TRBD1 TGTGCCAGCAGTCCAGGGGGTGAGGGAGATACGCAGTATTTT CASSPGGEGDTQYF
13 TRBJ2-1 NA TRBV2 NA TGTGCCAGCATGGAGAGCTCCTACAATGAGCAGTTCTTC CASMESSYNEQFF
14 TRBJ2-7 few TRBV6-5 NA TGTGCCAGCAGCTTCTCACAGGGCGATTTCAAGCAGTACTTC CASSFSQGDFKQYF
13 TRBJ1-1 NA TRBV19 NA TGTGCCAGTAGTATGGGGAGATACACTGAAGCTTTCTTT CASSMGRYTEAFF
12 TRBJ1-1 NA TRBV19 NA TGTGCCAGCGCAGGGATGAACACTGAAGCTTTCTTT CASAGMNTEAFF
14 TRBJ2-2 once TRBV19 NA TGTGCCAGTGGGGACTTTGGCGGATCCGGGGAGCTGTTTTTT CASGDFGGSGELFF
13 TRBJ2-7 NA TRBV18 TRBD1 TGTGCCAGCTCACTTACCGGGACAGCAGAGCAGTACTTC CASSLTGTAEQYF
15 TRBJ1-2 NA TRBV2 TRBD1 TGTGCCAGCAGCGGGGGGACAGGGAGTAGTTATGGCTACACCTTC CASSGGTGSSYGYTF
16 TRBJ2-1 NA TRBV9 NA TGTGCCAGCAGCGTCTCTAGCCAGAGCTCCTACAATGAGCAGTTCTTC CASSVSSQSSYNEQFF
15 TRBJ1-5 NA TRBV7-2 TRBD1 TGTGCCAGCAGCAGGGGGGACAGGGATAATCAGCCCCAGCATTTT CASSRGDRDNQPQHF
14 TRBJ1-5 NA TRBV2 NA TGTGCCAGCAGTGGTACCGGGGGTTATCAGCCCCAGCATTTT CASSGTGGYQPQHF
15 TRBJ2-1 NA TRBV6-5 NA TGTGCCAGCAGGAGGACAGAGGCCTTTGGCAATGAGCAGTTCTTC CASRRTEAFGNEQFF
17 TRBJ1-6 NA TRBV5-4 NA TGTGCCAGCAGCTCAATAAAAAAACAGGGTGGGAATTCACCCCTCCACTTT CASSSIKKQGGNSPLHF
19 TRBJ2-7 NA TRBV6-9 TRBD2 TGTGCCAGCAGTCTATCGGGACTAGCGGGAGTGGGGTCCTCCTACGAGCAGTACTTC CASSLSGLAGVGSSYEQYF
14 TRBJ2-7 NA TRBV27 TRBD1 TGTGCCAGCAGTTTATCAACAGGGGGTTCCGAGCAGTACTTC CASSLSTGGSEQYF
13 TRBJ2-4 few TRBV7-9 NA TGTGCCAGCAGCTTACAGGGAACGGGCATTCAGTACTTC CASSLQGTGIQYF
14 TRBJ2-7 NA TRBV28 NA TGTGCCAGCAGTCTGGGGGGGCTCAACGGCGAGCAGTACTTC CASSLGGLNGEQYF
13 TRBJ1-2 once TRBV29-1 TRBD1 TGCAGCGTTTTGAACAGGGGAATCCATGGCTACACCTTC CSVLNRGIHGYTF
19 TRBJ2-2 once TRBV7-6 TRBD2 TGTGCCAGCAGCTTAACGGCTCCGGGGCGGGAGGTCTTTACCGGGGAGCTGTTTTTT CASSLTAPGREVFTGELFF
12 TRBJ2-2 NA TRBV7-2 NA TGTGCCAGCAGCTTCCCGGGCGGGGAGCTGTTTTTT CASSFPGGELFF
16 TRBJ2-1 few TRBV7-9 NA TGTGCCAGCAGCCCTCATGATGGGTATCGCGGCAATGAGCAGTTCTTC CASSPHDGYRGNEQFF
13 TRBJ1-1 NA TRBV19 NA TGTGCCAGTAGTCGGGGGGCGCTTACTGAAGCTTTCTTT CASSRGALTEAFF
13 TRBJ2-3 NA TRBV11-2 NA TGTGCCAGCAGCCCGGGTTTGGAAGATACGCAGTATTTT CASSPGLEDTQYF
17 TRBJ2-7 NA TRBV13 TRBD2 TGTGCCAGCAGCTTGGGACGGGAGGGCCCCATCTCCTACGAGCAGTACTTC CASSLGREGPISYEQYF
15 TRBJ1-4 few TRBV7-2 TRBD1 TGTGCCAGCAGCACAAGACAGGGGACGGATGAAAAACTGTTTTTT CASSTRQGTDEKLFF
13 TRBJ2-7 NA TRBV4-3 NA TGCGCCAGCAGCCAAGGGGCGGGAAACGAGCAGTACTTC CASSQGAGNEQYF
12 TRBJ2-5 NA TRBV27 NA TGTGCCAGCAGACTCCGACAAGAGACCCAGTACTTC CASRLRQETQYF
15 TRBJ2-3 NA TRBV5-6 NA TGTGCCAGCAGCTTTTCCTCAACGGGGGGCTATACGCAGTATTTT CASSFSSTGGYTQYF
14 TRBJ1-2 NA TRBV28 TRBD1 TGTGCCAGCAGTTTGGACAGGGGCTATAGTGGCTACACCTTC CASSLDRGYSGYTF
15 TRBJ2-1 NA TRBV5-4 NA TGTGCCAGCAGCGGAGGAGAAGTCTCCTACAATGAGCAGTTCTTC CASSGGEVSYNEQFF
14 TRBJ1-4 NA TRBV5-1 NA TGCGCCAGCAGCTTGTCGGGGGGGAGCGAAAAACTGTTTTTT CASSLSGGSEKLFF
14 TRBJ1-2 NA TRBV6-6 NA TGTGCCAGCAGCCACCCGGCGGGTTCATATGGCTACACCTTC CASSHPAGSYGYTF
11 TRBJ2-7 NA TRBV6-4 TRBD1 TGTGCCAGCAGTGCTATAGGGACAGGAGGATTC CASSAIGTGGF
13 TRBJ1-2 NA TRBV7-2 NA TGTGCCAGCAGCTTACGGCAGGTCCCTCACTACACCTTC CASSLRQVPHYTF
14 TRBJ1-1 NA TRBV28 NA TGTGCCAGCAGATGGAGGGGCATCTACACTGAAGCTTTCTTT CASRWRGIYTEAFF
19 TRBJ2-1 NA TRBV5-1 NA TGCGCCAGCAGCCGGGGGGAGGGGGGCTCCCTCAGCTCCTACAATGAGCAGTTCTTC CASSRGEGGSLSSYNEQFF
13 TRBJ1-2 few TRBV12-5 NA TGTGCTAGTGGTTCCACAGGCTTCTATGGCTACACCTTC CASGSTGFYGYTF
13 TRBJ2-1 NA TRBV19 TRBD2 TGTGCCAGTAGTAGCGGGAGCCCCAATGAGCAGTTCTTC CASSSGSPNEQFF